This TCR beta chain comes out of a study of neurological immune-mediated disorders. Broader study findings: The greatest TCR clonal expansion appeared in HTLV-1-associated myelopathy and the smallest, falling below healthy controls, in multiple sclerosis.

This CDR3 has 14 residues. Per the germline V gene, CDR1 is DFQATT and CDR2 is SNEGSKA (reference sequence). With V trimmed by 2 bases and J by 2 bases, 6 bases remained unmatched. The sorted libraries took roughly 990,000 CD4+ or CD8+ T cells. This clonotype came up many times. Antigen specificity is unknown. Synthesis of cDNA was accomplished via 5'RACE employing 10-nucleotide random UMIs. TCRdb fed the 5' RACE reads into MiXCR, producing one record per CDR3 protein. The profile shows tens of thousands of distinct CDR3 sequences, 11% of them singletons. The sequence came from a woman aged 30 to 39 with HTLV-1-associated myelopathy (HAM/TSP). The gene calls are TRBV20-1 and TRBJ2-7; 7 nucleotides match TRBD1. The sample consisted of CD4+ T cells from blood. The CDR3 sequence: CSARRSQGAYEQYF. In DNA form, the CDR3 reads TGCAGTGCTAGAAGGAGTCAGGGGGCCTACGAGCAGTACTTC.